The sample holds one count of the clone carrying this T cell receptor beta chain. The target antigen is unknown. Repertoires were generated with immunoSEQ multiplex PCR, while TCRdb's copy carries only in-frame clones and drops some. In the table there are about 130,000 clones, approximately 85% of which are singletons. This entry is derived from a study of T cell responses to AZD1222 COVID-19 vaccine. Study-wide background: Both about-4-week and about-12-week second-dose recipients were combined.

Overall study results and limits: The donor cohort was predominantly white British with a female majority, and clonal diversity may have been underestimated. Spike-wide vaccine-associated CD4 TCRs dominated at 160-218 and 743-854.

The CDR3 extends over 18 amino acids. From germline, CDR1 is KGHSH and CDR2 LQKENI. Trimming took 4 bases from V and 3 from J, leaving 22 bases between them. The chain joins TRBV18 to TRBJ1-5; maybe TRBD1 (6 bases). The sequence was obtained from an adult in good health. This specimen consisted of peripheral blood, obtained on day 0 of AZD1222 vaccination. The CDR3 DNA is TGTGCCAGCTCACTAAAAATCAGGGGCCGGAAAAACAATCAGCCCCAGCATTTT. Protein sequence: CASSLKIRGRKNNQPQHF.